Reported below is one T cell receptor (beta chain). The specificity of this receptor is unknown. Per-base qualities were not stored, and no clone one base away is much larger. Enrolling through a virtual design, the prospective study's participants ranged in age from about 18 to 100 years and lived across 20 to 25 United States geographic areas. To assign participants to cohorts, the prospective study relied on clinical history that participants themselves reported in a screening survey and a study questionnaire. Mobile phlebotomists in the prospective study collected whole blood, serum and a nasopharyngeal or oropharyngeal swab from every participant. Prospective study participants could optionally give additional blood draws and questionnaires over an approximately two-month period. Prospective study blood samples were shipped either frozen or at room temperature before DNA extraction. TCRbeta CDR3 regions were amplified from genomic DNA by means of the immunoSEQ Assay, a bias-controlled multiplex PCR. Per the original workflow: Nucleated cell counts per sample were estimated from amplification of reference gene primers within the assay. Sequence reads were collapsed and filtered to measure the absolute abundance of every unique TCRbeta CDR3 rearrangement. Productive Simpson clonality was computed per sample as the square root of Simpson's diversity index over productive rearrangements. TCRdb holds this immuneACCESS table with in-frame rearrangements only. Some clones are missing; in checked studies, unresolved V genes explain under half, and the rest has no known cause. V and J calls and clone size are those listed in that table; D and trimming were worked out from the DNA. Counted in this sample were some 190,000 clones; roughly 86% of them appeared once. Around 5.7% of the sample lies in the top ten.

These data originate in a study of blood T cell repertoires in COVID-19 (dated by TCRdb to about 2020). Concerning the study at large: Samples covering the acute and convalescent phases of COVID-19 were provided by collaborators in the United States, Italy and Spain. The material from the prospective study consisted of cDNA or gDNA derived from T cells, B-cell-depleted T cells, or PBMCs. Subjects who had been exposed to COVID-19, were actively infected with it, or had recovered from it provided the deeply sampled blood TCRbeta repertoires that made up the dataset. The repertoires were released in a freely available public database intended as a resource for research on the immune response to SARS-CoV-2. The samples were drawn from the first 160 participants of the ongoing ImmuneRACE study and from roughly 1,300 subjects provided by 6 global collaborators. The sample metadata nearly always contained a de-identified subject ID, COVID-19 status, age in years and sex. HLA class I and class II types, where available, came from metadata supplied by the sample provider rather than from assay-based typing. Study-wide conclusions, independent of this receptor: The quantity of clinical and demographic metadata differed by source and by participant and was supplied without curation.

Taken from the germline V gene (reference sequence), the CDR1 and CDR2 loops are MNHEY and SMNVEV. The CDR3 spans 13 residues, from the cysteine through the phenylalanine. Only CDR3 DNA is held: 39 bases, read in frame from base 1. V is shortened by 2 bases, J by 4 bases, and the region joining them spans 6 bases. Source material: PBMCs or T cells enriched from blood (not recorded which). The clonotype comes from a man aged 40-49 years with acute COVID-19. Recombination joined TRBV27 with TRBJ2-1, with the D gene not confidently named. The nucleotide sequence is given as TGTGCCAGCAGTTTAGGCAGATACAATGAGCAGTTCTTC. Its coded protein is CASSLGRYNEQFF.